The 10 T cell receptor beta chains reported below all come from one sample, sequenced in a study of T cells in localized non-small cell lung cancer. TCRdb's copy holds only in-frame clones and misses some; the assay was immunoSEQ multiplex PCR. The table has 1,500 to 2,000 clones, less than 30% seen once. The sample here was normal lung tissue next to the tumor, taken before any cancer treatment. All receptors come from a female donor of 60 years or more with stage I lung adenocarcinoma.

This clone is medium-sized within its sample. The rearrangement uses TRBV9 and TRBJ2-5; TRBD2 matches at 12 bases. Germline CDR1 SGDLS, CDR2 YYNGEE. This CDR3 contains 15 residues. The J segment lost 4 bases and the V segment lost 7 bases, leaving 8 bases of the junction unmatched. The CDR3 here is CASSTSGGRGETQYF. The DNA of the CDR3 is TGTGCCAGCTCGACTAGCGGGGGCCGAGGAGAGACCCAGTACTTC.

The chain uses TRBV18 and TRBJ2-1; tentatively, D is TRBD1 (6 bases). Germline V lookup: CDR1 KGHSH, CDR2 LQKENI. The CDR3 has 16 residues. Trimming took off 1 base at V and 3 bases at J, with 13 bases between the two ends. The CDR3 reads CASSPLPQGSYNEQFF. CDR3 nucleotide sequence: TGTGCCAGCTCACCACTTCCGCAGGGGAGCTACAATGAGCAGTTCTTC.

This clone is medium-sized by share. This chain uses TRBV6-8 with TRBJ1-1; D ambiguous. CDR1 is MNHGY, CDR2 SAAAGT, per germline. This CDR3 comprises 12 residues. V was shortened by 4 bases and J by 11 bases, with 14 bases between the two germline ends. Written as DNA, the CDR3 is TGTGCCAGCAGTTTTCGAGTCGGGAGGGCTTTCTTT. This sequence encodes CASSFRVGRAFF.

The chain is built from TRBV11-3 and TRBJ1-4; D is possibly TRBD1 (6 bases). Looked up from germline, CDR1 is SGHNT and CDR2 is YENEEA. CDR3 length: 16 amino acids. Trimming cost V 5 bases and J 8 bases, with 21 bases left between them. CDR3 in amino acids: CASSSNTGRRWEKLFF. For the CDR3, the DNA is TGTGCCAGCAGCAGTAACACAGGGCGTCGCTGGGAAAAACTGTTTTTT.

The rearrangement uses TRBV18 and TRBJ2-3; TRBD2 might be the D (6 bases). In germline, CDR1 is KGHSH, CDR2 LQKENI. V was pared by 4 bases and J by 4 bases, with 18 bases between. This CDR3 is built from 16 residues. CDR3 nucleotide sequence: TGTGCCAGCTCACAAGGAAGGAGGGGATCTGCAGATACGCAGTATTTT. Translation gives CASSQGRRGSADTQYF.

The sample holds a few counts of this clone. The CDR3, as DNA: TGTGCCAGCAGTTACGCTTCCGGGACAGGGAACGAGCAGTACTTC. The encoded protein is CASSYASGTGNEQYF. The V gene is TRBV6-8, the J gene TRBJ2-7; 9 positions agree with TRBD1. CDR1 is MNHGY, CDR2 SAAAGT, per germline. This CDR3 is 15 amino acids long. Losses at the gene ends were 2 bases for V and 5 bases for J; bases not matched to a gene: 7.

The chain uses TRBV6-8 and TRBJ1-1, with 7 bases matching TRBD1. The CDR3 loop spans 14 amino acids. In germline, CDR1 is MNHGY, CDR2 SAAAGT. V was pared by 6 bases and J by 4 bases, with 8 bases of the junction left unmatched. The DNA for the CDR3 is TGTGCCAGCAGCCGCAGGGGGGTGGGCACTGAAGCTTTCTTT. This codes for CASSRRGVGTEAFF.

Only a few counts were recorded for this clone. DNA of the CDR3: TGTGCCAGCAGCGTAGAGGCTAGCGGGGGTTTCTACGAGCAGTACTTC. It specifies CASSVEASGGFYEQYF. V and J are TRBV9 and TRBJ2-7; 10 positions match TRBD2. V was pared by 0 bases and J by 3 bases, with 6 bases of the junction left unmatched. CDR1 is SGDLS and CDR2 is YYNGEE in the germline V gene. This CDR3 has 16 residues.

The chain employs TRBV19 and TRBJ1-6; TRBD1 might be the D (6 bases). CDR1 is LNHDA and CDR2 is SQIVND in the germline V gene (reference sequence). Trimming took 5 bases from V and 10 from J, leaving 18 bases between them. There are 15 residues in the CDR3. CDR3 DNA: TGTGCCAGTAGTTTTTCGGACAGCCCTAGGTCACCCCTCCACTTT. It is translated as CASSFSDSPRSPLHF.

The CDR3 protein is CASSWSSGSTDTQYF. Written as DNA, the CDR3 is TGTGCCAGCAGCTGGTCTAGCGGGAGCACAGATACGCAGTATTTT. This chain uses TRBV6-8 with TRBJ2-3; 8 bases map to TRBD2. CDR1 and CDR2 from the germline V gene are MNHGY and SAAAGT. The CDR3 spans 15 residues. The J segment lost 0 bases and the V segment lost 6 bases, leaving 5 bases of the junction unmatched.